This TCR beta chain was obtained from a study of T cells after yellow fever vaccination. The study, taken as a whole, reports: There was a possibility that FACS-sorted repertoires contained abundant clonotypes contaminating from the bulk population. Once the booster was given, most primary-vaccination clones reappeared, at roughly 96% for CD4 and roughly 85% for CD8.

For TCR, cDNA came from 5'RACE template switching, which added a universal primer site and UMIs. MiXCR, run by TCRdb on the 5' RACE reads, gives a single entry per CDR3 protein. The sample has about 350,000 distinct CDR3 sequences, roughly an eighth seen once. Many counts were recorded for this clonotype. Its antigen is not identified. This receptor was taken from a man between 18 and 29 years old who received the YFV17D yellow fever vaccine. The input for sequencing was CD4+ T cells sorted from PBMCs, taken 15 days after the yellow fever booster vaccination.

The CDR3 DNA follows: TGCGCCAGCAGCTTGGTCTCCTGGGCGAATGAGCAGTTCTTC. This encodes CASSLVSWANEQFF. The chain carries TRBV5-1 and TRBJ2-1; D is unresolved. Trimming stripped 0 bases from V and 7 bases from J, with 11 bases between. The germline V gene has CDR1 SGHRS and CDR2 YFSETQ. The CDR3 runs 14 residues.